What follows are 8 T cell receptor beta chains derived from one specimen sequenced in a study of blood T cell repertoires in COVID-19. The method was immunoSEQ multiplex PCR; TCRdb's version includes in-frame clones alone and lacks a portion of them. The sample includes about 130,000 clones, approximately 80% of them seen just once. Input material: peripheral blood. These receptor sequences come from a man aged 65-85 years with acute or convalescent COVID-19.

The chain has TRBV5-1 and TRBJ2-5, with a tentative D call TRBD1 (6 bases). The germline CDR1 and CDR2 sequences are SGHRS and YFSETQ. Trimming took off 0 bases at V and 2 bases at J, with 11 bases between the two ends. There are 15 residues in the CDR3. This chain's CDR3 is CASSLGTVRQETQYF. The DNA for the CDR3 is TGCGCCAGCAGCTTGGGGACAGTGCGACAAGAGACCCAGTACTTC.

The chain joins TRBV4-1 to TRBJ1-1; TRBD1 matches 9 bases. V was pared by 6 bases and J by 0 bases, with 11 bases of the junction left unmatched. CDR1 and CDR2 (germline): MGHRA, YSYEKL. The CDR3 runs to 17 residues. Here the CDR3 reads CASSRSRDRVVNTEAFF. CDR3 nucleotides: TGCGCCAGCAGTAGGTCTCGGGACAGGGTAGTGAACACTGAAGCTTTCTTT.

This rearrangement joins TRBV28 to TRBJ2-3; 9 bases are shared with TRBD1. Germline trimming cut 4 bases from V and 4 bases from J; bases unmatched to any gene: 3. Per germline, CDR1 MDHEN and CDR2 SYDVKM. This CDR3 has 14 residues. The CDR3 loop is CASSSQGAADTQYF. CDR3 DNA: TGTGCCAGCAGTTCACAGGGGGCTGCAGATACGCAGTATTTT.

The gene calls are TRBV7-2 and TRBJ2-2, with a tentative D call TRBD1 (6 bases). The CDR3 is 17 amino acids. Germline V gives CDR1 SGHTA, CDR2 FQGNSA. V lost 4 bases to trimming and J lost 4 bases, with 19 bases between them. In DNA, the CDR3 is TGTGCCAGCAGCTCCTGGGCCAGGGGAAGGCGCACCGGGGAGCTGTTTTTT. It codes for CASSSWARGRRTGELFF.

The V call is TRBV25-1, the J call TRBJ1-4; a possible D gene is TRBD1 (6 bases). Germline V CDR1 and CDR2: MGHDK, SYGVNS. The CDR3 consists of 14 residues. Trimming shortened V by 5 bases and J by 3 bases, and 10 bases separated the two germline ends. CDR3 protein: CASSHRVANEKLFF. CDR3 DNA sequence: TGTGCCAGCAGTCACAGGGTGGCTAATGAAAAACTGTTTTTT.

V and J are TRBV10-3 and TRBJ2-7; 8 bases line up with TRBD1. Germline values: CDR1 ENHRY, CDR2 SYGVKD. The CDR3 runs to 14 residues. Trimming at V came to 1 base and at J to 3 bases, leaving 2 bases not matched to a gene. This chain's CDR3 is CAISELGQGYEQYF. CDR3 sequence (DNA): TGTGCCATCAGTGAGTTAGGACAGGGCTACGAGCAGTACTTC.

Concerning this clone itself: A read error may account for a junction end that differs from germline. CDR3 loop: CASSLVGGRGWSQPQHF. CDR3 sequence (DNA): TGTGCTAGCAGCTTAGTAGGGGGCAGGGGATGGAGTCAGCCCCAGCATTTT. The chain employs TRBV7-7 and TRBJ1-5; 7 bases are shared with TRBD1. The V gene's germline CDR1 is SSHAT and CDR2 FNYEAQ (reference sequence). This CDR3 region has 17 residues.

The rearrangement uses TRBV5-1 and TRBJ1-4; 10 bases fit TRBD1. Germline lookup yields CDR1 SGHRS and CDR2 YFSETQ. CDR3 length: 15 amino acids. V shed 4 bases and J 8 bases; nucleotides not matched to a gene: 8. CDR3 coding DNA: TGCGCCAGCAGCCCTCCGGGACAGGGGCAAGAAAAACTGTTTTTT. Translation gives CASSPPGQGQEKLFF.